Listed below are T cell receptor beta chains from one sample, sequenced in a study of T cell responses to AZD1222 COVID-19 vaccine. The table came from immunoSEQ multiplex PCR; TCRdb's copy has only in-frame clones and leaves some out. This table has 85,000 to 120,000 clones, roughly 80% appearing once. Sequenced material: peripheral blood, taken on day 0 of AZD1222 vaccination. The receptor source for this set is an adult in good health. Each CDR3 is given with its conserved first and last residue. Each record gives: V gene, D gene, J gene, clone size, CDR3 protein, CDR3 DNA. D genes are given only for firm matches. Not every row has a clone size; where given, it reads once, few, many or a size class.

TRBV18	TRBD2	TRBJ2-5	.	CASSPGLVQETQYF	TGTGCCAGCTCACCAGGACTAGTCCAAGAGACCCAGTACTTC
TRBV10-3	.	TRBJ2-5	.	CANTDSPGGTQYF	TGTGCCAACACGGACAGCCCCGGGGGGACCCAGTACTTC
TRBV10-3	TRBD2	TRBJ2-6	.	CAISDSGLASFSGANVLTF	TGTGCCATCAGCGACAGTGGACTAGCAAGTTTCTCTGGGGCCAACGTCCTGACTTTC
TRBV7-9	.	TRBJ1-2	once	CASSFREGYGYTF	TGTGCCAGCAGCTTTAGGGAAGGCTATGGCTACACCTTC
TRBV5-1	.	TRBJ1-5	.	CASSLGGGAGQPQHF	TGCGCCAGCAGCTTGGGAGGGGGGGCAGGTCAGCCCCAGCATTTT
TRBV29-1	TRBD1	TRBJ2-1	.	CSVIGQGNNEQFF	TGCAGCGTTATAGGACAGGGGAACAATGAGCAGTTCTTC
TRBV14	.	TRBJ2-7	.	CASSHPSGRARDRYEQYF	TGTGCCAGCAGCCACCCCTCTGGCCGGGCTAGAGATCGCTACGAGCAGTACTTC
TRBV9	TRBD2	TRBJ2-7	.	CASSPGLAGAIYEQYF	TGTGCCAGCAGCCCCGGACTAGCGGGAGCTATCTACGAGCAGTACTTC
TRBV27	.	TRBJ2-3	few	CASNWGGFSDVDTQYF	TGTGCCAGCAACTGGGGGGGCTTCTCGGATGTTGATACGCAGTATTTT
TRBV2	.	TRBJ1-1	.	CASSERQGTNQAFF	TGTGCCAGCAGTGAGCGGCAGGGTACGAATCAAGCTTTCTTT
TRBV5-5	.	TRBJ1-4	few	CASSPLQEGSRTELFF	TGTGCCAGCAGCCCGTTACAAGAGGGGTCCCGAACGGAACTGTTTTTT
TRBV4-3	TRBD2	TRBJ2-3	.	CASSQGGTSGGGTDTQYF	TGCGCCAGCAGCCAAGGGGGAACTAGCGGGGGTGGTACAGATACGCAGTATTTT
TRBV24-1	TRBD1	TRBJ2-1	.	CATRGTGPYNEQFF	TGTGCCACCAGGGGGACAGGCCCCTACAATGAGCAGTTCTTC
TRBV7-3	TRBD1	TRBJ2-3	few	CASSLSVDRGDTQYF	TGTGCCAGCAGCTTATCGGTCGACAGGGGAGATACGCAGTATTTT
TRBV29-1	.	TRBJ1-3	.	CSVATVGGLSGNTIYF	TGCAGCGTCGCAACAGTAGGGGGGCTCTCTGGAAACACCATATATTTT
TRBV2	.	TRBJ1-6	.	CASRGSLTSPLHF	TGTGCCAGCAGAGGATCTTTGACTTCACCCCTCCACTTT
TRBV14	.	TRBJ2-2	.	CASSQVFEVGGELFF	TGTGCCAGCAGCCAAGTGTTCGAGGTTGGCGGGGAGCTGTTTTTT
TRBV9	TRBD1	TRBJ2-5	few	CASSVGSRGTGETQYF	TGTGCCAGCAGCGTAGGGTCCAGGGGGACGGGAGAGACCCAGTACTTC
TRBV5-1	.	TRBJ2-1	.	CASTGGGSGNEQFF	TGCGCCAGCACCGGTGGGGGCTCGGGTAATGAGCAGTTCTTC
TRBV5-6	TRBD1	TRBJ1-5	.	CASSYLRTGGTQPQHF	TGTGCCAGCAGCTACCTCCGGACAGGGGGCACTCAGCCCCAGCATTTT
TRBV7-9	.	TRBJ1-4	.	CASSLEYGRGNEKLFF	TGTGCCAGCAGCTTAGAGTACGGCAGGGGAAATGAAAAACTGTTTTTT
TRBV7-2	.	TRBJ2-5	.	CASRRGEGETQYF	TGTGCCAGCAGGCGGGGTGAAGGAGAGACCCAGTACTTC
TRBV7-2	TRBD1	TRBJ1-5	.	CASSLGRTGWGNQPQHF	TGTGCCAGCAGCTTAGGGAGGACAGGCTGGGGGAATCAGCCCCAGCATTTT
TRBV7-2	.	TRBJ2-7	.	CASSLEFGYEQYF	TGTGCCAGCAGCTTAGAGTTCGGTTACGAGCAGTACTTC
TRBV9	.	TRBJ2-1	once	CASSIRGGPYDNEQFF	TGTGCCAGCAGCATAAGGGGCGGGCCGTATGACAATGAGCAGTTCTTC
TRBV28	.	TRBJ2-1	.	CAVFSYNEQFF	TGTGCCGTCTTTTCCTACAATGAGCAGTTCTTC
TRBV18	TRBD1	TRBJ1-1	.	CASSRGQQNTEAFF	TGTGCCAGCTCAAGGGGACAGCAGAACACTGAAGCTTTCTTT
TRBV5-5	.	TRBJ1-2	.	CASSLKVAANYGYTF	TGTGCCAGCAGCTTGAAGGTAGCAGCTAACTATGGCTACACCTTC
TRBV5-4	.	TRBJ1-1	.	CASSLAGAAGSTEAFF	TGTGCCAGCAGCTTGGCAGGGGCAGCTGGGAGCACTGAAGCTTTCTTT